This T cell receptor (beta chain) was identified during a study of blood T cell repertoires in COVID-19. The assay was immunoSEQ multiplex PCR, and TCRdb's table has in-frame clones only and misses some. Of approximately 81,000 clones detected, 70% to 90% appear once; the ten largest clones hold 12%. The CDR3 consists of 16 residues. V lost 3 bases, J lost 1 base, and 13 bases lay in between. Germline lookup yields CDR1 KGHSH and CDR2 LQKENI. Material for sequencing was peripheral blood. The sequence was collected from a man aged 65 to 85 with active or convalescent COVID-19. The chain combines TRBV18 with TRBJ1-3, with D possibly matching TRBD1 (5 bases). CDR3 sequence (DNA): TGTGCCAGCTCACCGAAGACCGGGACTTCTGGAAACACCATATATTTT. This translates into CASSPKTGTSGNTIYF.